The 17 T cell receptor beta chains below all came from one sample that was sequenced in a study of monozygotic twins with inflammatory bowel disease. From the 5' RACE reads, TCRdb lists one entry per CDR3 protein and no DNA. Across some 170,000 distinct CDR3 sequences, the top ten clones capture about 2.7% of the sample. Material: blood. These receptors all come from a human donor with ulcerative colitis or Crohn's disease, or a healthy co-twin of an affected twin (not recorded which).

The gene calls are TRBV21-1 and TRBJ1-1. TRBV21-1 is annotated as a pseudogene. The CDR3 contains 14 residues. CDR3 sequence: CASSTGPMNTEAFF.

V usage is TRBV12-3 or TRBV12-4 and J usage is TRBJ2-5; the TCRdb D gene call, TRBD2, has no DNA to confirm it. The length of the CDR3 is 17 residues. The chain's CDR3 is CASSSHGGRTYQETQYF.

The CDR3 here is CASSPLSSGMETQYF. The chain joins TRBV18 to TRBJ2-5; TCRdb indicates TRBD2, and absent DNA this call remains unverified. The V gene's germline CDR1 is KGHSH and CDR2 LQKENI. The CDR3 has 15 amino acids.

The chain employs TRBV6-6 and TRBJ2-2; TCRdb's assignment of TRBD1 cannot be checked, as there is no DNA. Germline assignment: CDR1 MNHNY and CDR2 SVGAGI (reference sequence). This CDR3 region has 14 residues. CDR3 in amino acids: CANRQGGGTGELFF.

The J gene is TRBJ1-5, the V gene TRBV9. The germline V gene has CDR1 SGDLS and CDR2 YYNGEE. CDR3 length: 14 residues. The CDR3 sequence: CASSGGLLNQPQHF.

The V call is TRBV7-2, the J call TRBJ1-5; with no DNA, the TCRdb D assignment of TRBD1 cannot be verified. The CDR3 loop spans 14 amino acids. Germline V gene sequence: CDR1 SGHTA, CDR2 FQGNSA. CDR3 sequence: CASSLEGDRQPQHF.

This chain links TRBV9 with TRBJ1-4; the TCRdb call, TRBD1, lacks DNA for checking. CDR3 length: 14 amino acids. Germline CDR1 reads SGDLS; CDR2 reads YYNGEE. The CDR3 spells CASSGTGFDEKLFF.

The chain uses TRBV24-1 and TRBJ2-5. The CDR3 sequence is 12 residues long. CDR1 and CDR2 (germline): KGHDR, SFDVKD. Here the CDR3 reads CATSDFQETQYF.

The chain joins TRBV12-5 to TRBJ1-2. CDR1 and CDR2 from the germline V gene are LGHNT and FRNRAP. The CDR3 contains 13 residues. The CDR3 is CASGLVGVYGYTF.

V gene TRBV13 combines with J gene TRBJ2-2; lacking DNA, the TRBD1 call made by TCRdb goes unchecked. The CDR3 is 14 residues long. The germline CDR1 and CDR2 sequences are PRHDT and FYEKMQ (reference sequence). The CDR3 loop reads CASSTRGSTGELFF.

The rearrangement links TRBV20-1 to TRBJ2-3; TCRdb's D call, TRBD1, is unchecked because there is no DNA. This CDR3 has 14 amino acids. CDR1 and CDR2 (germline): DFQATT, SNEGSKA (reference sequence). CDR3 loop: CSATGQGNTDTQYF.

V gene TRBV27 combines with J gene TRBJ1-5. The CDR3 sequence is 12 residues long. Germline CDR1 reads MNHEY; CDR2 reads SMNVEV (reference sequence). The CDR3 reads CASSSPNQPQHF.

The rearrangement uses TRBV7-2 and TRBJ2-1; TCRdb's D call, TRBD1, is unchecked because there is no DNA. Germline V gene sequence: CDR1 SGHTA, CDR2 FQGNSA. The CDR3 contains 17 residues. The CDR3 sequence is CASSLSPGQGWNNEQFF.

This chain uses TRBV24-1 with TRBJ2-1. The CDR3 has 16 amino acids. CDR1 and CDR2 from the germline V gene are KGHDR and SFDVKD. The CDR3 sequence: CATSETYRASYNEQFF.

The CDR3 region is CARTTPPQGGGGTDTQYF. This sequence joins TRBV23-1 and TRBJ2-3; TCRdb designates TRBD1, a call that cannot be tested without DNA. TRBV23-1 carries the ORF label, with uncertain function. CDR3 length: 18 amino acids.

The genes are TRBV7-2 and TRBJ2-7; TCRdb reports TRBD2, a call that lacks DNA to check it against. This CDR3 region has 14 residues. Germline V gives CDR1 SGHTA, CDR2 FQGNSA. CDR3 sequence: CASRPAGHSYEQYF. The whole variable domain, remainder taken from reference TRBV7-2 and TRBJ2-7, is GAGVSQSPSNKVTEKGKDVELRCDPISGHTALYWYRQSLGQGLEFLIYFQGNSAPDKSGLPSDRFSAERTGGSVSTLTIQRTQQEDSAVYLCASRPAGHSYEQYFGPGTRLTVT.

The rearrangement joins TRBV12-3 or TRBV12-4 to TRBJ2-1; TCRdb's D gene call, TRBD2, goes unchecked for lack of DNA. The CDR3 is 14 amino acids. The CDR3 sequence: CASGVGLGLDEQFF.